One sample yielded the 30 T cell receptor beta chains listed below, sequenced in a study of T cells after yellow fever vaccination. MiXCR was run by TCRdb on the 5' RACE reads, yielding one entry per CDR3 protein. The data contain 300,000 to 350,000 distinct CDR3 sequences, 3% to 4.5% of them singletons. The material was PBMCs, obtained 5 days after the yellow fever booster vaccination. The receptors shown here come from a man aged 18 to 29 who received the YFV17D yellow fever vaccine.

The V and J genes are TRBV7-9 and TRBJ1-5; D is undetermined. Trimming pared 1 base from V and 6 bases from J, leaving 13 bases between. The CDR3 sequence is 15 residues long. Germline lookup yields CDR1 SEHNR and CDR2 FQNEAQ (reference sequence). The CDR3 is CASSLGERTFQPQHF. The CDR3 DNA sequence: TGTGCCAGCAGCTTAGGGGAACGCACGTTTCAGCCCCAGCATTTT.

This clonotype has more than one count but fewer than ten. The rearrangement links TRBV5-1 to TRBJ1-4; 7 nucleotides agree with TRBD1. V shed 2 bases, J shed 5 bases, and the junction held 9 bases outside the gene matches. The CDR3 sequence is 16 residues long. Germline V gives CDR1 SGHRS, CDR2 YFSETQ. As DNA, the CDR3 is TGCGCCAGCAGCTTACGACAGGGAGAGGGGAATGAAAAACTGTTTTTT. Translation gives CASSLRQGEGNEKLFF.

This clonotype has ten or more counts. The J gene is TRBJ2-7, the V gene TRBV12-3 or TRBV12-4; a weak D match, TRBD2 (6 bases). Trimming removed 6 bases at V and 7 bases at J, with 10 bases between. The CDR3 is made up of 11 amino acids. CDR3 nucleotides: TGTGCCAGCAGGGGGGGTAGGGAGCAGTACTTC. This sequence encodes CASRGGREQYF.

The sample holds many counts of this clonotype. The chain employs TRBV11-2 and TRBJ2-7; 7 nucleotides line up with TRBD1. This CDR3 region has 15 residues. Germline V gene lookup returns CDR1 SGHAT and CDR2 FQNNGV. The junction had 5 bases not matched to a gene; V was cut back by 1 base and J by 2 bases. The CDR3 bases are TGTGCCAGCAGCTTAGGAGGGGGCAACACCTACGAGCAGTACTTC. Its protein product is CASSLGGGNTYEQYF.

A few counts support this clonotype. The rearrangement links TRBV30 to TRBJ1-2, with D perhaps TRBD1 (6 bases). The CDR3 sequence is 14 residues long. V dropped 2 bases and J dropped 1 base, with 11 bases sitting between them. CDR1 and CDR2 (germline): GTSNPN, SVGIG (reference sequence). The CDR3 DNA reads TGTGCCTGGAGTACAGGGCCCCTTAACTATGGCTACACCTTC. It codes for CAWSTGPLNYGYTF.

This clonotype was seen more than once but under ten times. The chain joins TRBV4-3 to TRBJ2-1; the D is unclear. Germline V gene lookup returns CDR1 LGHNA and CDR2 YSLEER. Trimming removed 0 bases at V and 5 bases at J, with 8 bases between. This CDR3 has 14 amino acids. The CDR3 spells CASSQEPFNNEQFF. CDR3 DNA sequence: TGCGCCAGCAGCCAAGAACCCTTCAACAATGAGCAGTTCTTC.

Details on this clonotype: A much larger clone lies one base from this, so it may be a read error. The CDR3 does not end in the conserved phenylalanine or tryptophan, so this is likely a read error. The gene calls are TRBV6-2 or TRBV6-3 and TRBJ1-6, with no clear D. The CDR3 sequence is 13 residues long. Germline loops: CDR1 MNHEY, CDR2 SVGEGT. The V gene lost 6 bases and the J gene lost 10 bases, with 13 bases spanning the gap. The CDR3 protein is CASRAPIQSPLHS. In nucleotides, the CDR3 is TGTGCCAGCAGGGCCCCGATCCAATCACCCCTCCACTCT.

This clonotype was seen a few times. V and J are TRBV20-1 and TRBJ1-2; TRBD1 aligns across 7 bases. CDR1 DFQATT and CDR2 SNEGSKA come from the germline V gene (reference sequence). The J segment lost 1 base and the V segment lost 3 bases, leaving 5 bases of the junction unmatched. This CDR3 has 14 amino acids. CDR3 bases: TGCAGTGCTAGCGGACAGGCGAATAACTATGGCTACACCTTC. Its translation is CSASGQANNYGYTF.

This clonotype showed up many times. The chain links TRBV6-6 to TRBJ2-7; TRBD2 agrees at 8 bases. Germline V lookup: CDR1 MNHNY, CDR2 SVGAGI (reference sequence). The CDR3 spans 15 residues. The ends lost 6 bases at V and 7 bases at J; junction bases unmatched: 14. CDR3 protein: CASSHPSGLGYEQYF. The CDR3 bases are TGTGCCAGCAGCCACCCCTCGGGACTAGGGTATGAGCAGTACTTC.

The V and J genes are TRBV10-3 and TRBJ2-1; D is possibly TRBD1 or TRBD2 (5 bases each). V shed 1 base and J shed 12 bases, with 22 bases lying between them. CDR1 and CDR2 (germline): ENHRY, SYGVKD. This CDR3 is built from 16 residues. CDR3 region: CAISEFGLGDRVSQFF. CDR3 nucleotide sequence: TGTGCCATCAGTGAGTTCGGACTGGGGGATCGGGTGTCGCAGTTCTTC.

This clonotype was detected a few times. This chain connects TRBV6-5 to TRBJ1-4, with D perhaps matching TRBD1 (5 bases). V was pared by 6 bases and J by 8 bases, with 16 bases between. Looked up from germline, CDR1 is MNHEY and CDR2 is SVGAGI. This CDR3 is built from 14 residues. This CDR3 reads CASRNSGLFEKLFF. CDR3 nucleotides: TGTGCCAGCAGAAACTCGGGACTGTTCGAAAAACTGTTTTTT.

V and J are TRBV27 and TRBJ2-1; 12 nucleotides agree with TRBD2. With V trimmed by 1 base and J by 8 bases, 6 bases remained unmatched. Germline CDR1 reads MNHEY; CDR2 reads SMNVEV (reference sequence). The CDR3 totals 16 residues. CDR3 DNA: TGTGCCAGCAGTTTATTTGCTAGCGGGGGGGCCTATGAGCAGTTCTTC. Translated, it gives CASSLFASGGAYEQFF.

The V and J genes are TRBV7-9 and TRBJ2-1, with TRBD2 matching 10 bases. The germline CDR1 and CDR2 sequences are SEHNR and FQNEAQ (reference sequence). Trimming took 6 bases from V and 9 from J; bases not matched to a gene: 11. The CDR3 covers 15 residues. This chain's CDR3 is CASSPAGGSFSEQFF. CDR3 bases: TGTGCCAGCAGTCCAGCGGGGGGGTCGTTCAGTGAGCAGTTCTTC.

This clonotype was seen repeatedly, ten times or more. The rearrangement uses TRBV12-3 or TRBV12-4 and TRBJ2-2; D gene uncertain. The CDR3 sequence is 15 residues long. Trimming pared 2 bases from V and 0 bases from J, leaving 7 bases between. CDR3 sequence: CASSLQCTNTGELFF. The DNA of the CDR3 is TGTGCCAGCAGTTTACAGTGTACGAACACCGGGGAGCTGTTTTTT.

This rearrangement joins TRBV19 to TRBJ1-2; D gene ambiguous. V shed 3 bases and J shed 8 bases, with 13 bases lying between them. The V gene's germline CDR1 is LNHDA and CDR2 SQIVND (reference sequence). This CDR3 is built from 13 residues. CDR3 sequence: CASSIPRLGGYTF. The CDR3 nucleotides read TGTGCCAGTAGTATCCCCCGCTTAGGGGGCTACACCTTC.

V is TRBV5-4 and J is TRBJ2-1; TRBD1 matches at 8 bases. V was pared by 0 bases and J by 3 bases, with 2 bases of the junction left unmatched. The length of the CDR3 is 15 residues. Germline V gives CDR1 SGHNT, CDR2 YYREEE (reference sequence). DNA of the CDR3: TGTGCCAGCAGCTTGGGGGACAGGAGCTACAATGAGCAGTTCTTC. Encoded protein: CASSLGDRSYNEQFF.

This clonotype was observed many times. The V and J genes are TRBV7-9 and TRBJ1-1, with TRBD1 matching over 9 bases. The CDR3 runs to 13 residues. The germline V gene has CDR1 SEHNR and CDR2 FQNEAQ (reference sequence). Trimming at V came to 8 bases and at J to 2 bases, leaving 3 bases not matched to a gene. CDR3 nucleotides: TGTGCCAGCCGGGACAGGGTAAACACTGAAGCTTTCTTT. The encoded protein is CASRDRVNTEAFF.

In its sample, this clonotype was seen a few times. The J gene is TRBJ2-3, the V gene TRBV9, with D tentatively TRBD1 (6 bases). V lost 7 bases, J lost 0 bases, and 15 bases lay in between. The CDR3 extends over 15 amino acids. CDR1 is SGDLS and CDR2 is YYNGEE in the germline V gene. CDR3: CASAQTGWSTDTQYF. The CDR3 DNA sequence: TGTGCCAGCGCCCAAACAGGGTGGAGCACAGATACGCAGTATTTT.

This clonotype was detected only a few times. The chain links TRBV6-5 to TRBJ1-1; 7 nucleotides agree with TRBD1. Germline values: CDR1 MNHEY, CDR2 SVGAGI. V dropped 6 bases and J dropped 3; count of bases not matched to a gene: 4. The CDR3 consists of 13 residues. CDR3 residues: CASRRQGHTEAFF. In DNA form, the CDR3 reads TGTGCCAGCAGAAGACAGGGACACACTGAAGCTTTCTTT.

The chain recombines TRBV5-6 with TRBJ2-7; 10 nucleotides line up with TRBD1. The germline CDR1 and CDR2 sequences are SGHDT and YYEEEE. The J segment lost 6 bases and the V segment lost 6 bases, leaving 12 bases of the junction unmatched. The length of the CDR3 is 15 residues. CDR3 loop: CASNTLKGTGAEQYV. The CDR3 DNA follows: TGTGCCAGCAACACACTGAAGGGGACAGGGGCCGAGCAGTACGTC.

Many counts were recorded for this clonotype. The CDR3 nucleotides are TGTGCCAGCAGCTTAGAGGCTCAGTCCACAGATACGCAGTATTTT. Translated, it gives CASSLEAQSTDTQYF. The J gene is TRBJ2-3, the V gene TRBV7-9, with D uncertain. Germline V gene sequence: CDR1 SEHNR, CDR2 FQNEAQ (reference sequence). The CDR3 sequence is 15 residues long. Trimming took off 1 base at V and 2 bases at J, with 10 bases between the two ends.

This clonotype has a handful of counts. This sequence joins TRBV15 and TRBJ1-5; D gene unclear. This CDR3 has 15 residues. Between the trimmed V and J ends, which lost 0 bases and 3 bases, there was a span of 9 bases. In germline, CDR1 is LNHNV, CDR2 YYDKDF (reference sequence). The DNA for the CDR3 is TGTGCCACCAGCAGAGAAGGACTGAACAATCAGCCCCAGCATTTT. Its protein is CATSREGLNNQPQHF.

This clonotype has a count of ten or more. V and J are TRBV18 and TRBJ2-2; D not resolved. Germline CDR1 is KGHSH and CDR2 is LQKENI. This CDR3 spans 14 amino acids. The germline V and J ends were trimmed by 3 bases and 2 bases, with 7 bases remaining between them. The CDR3: CASSPPTNTGELFF. The CDR3 nucleotides read TGTGCCAGCTCACCTCCCACCAACACCGGGGAGCTGTTTTTT.

The chain joins TRBV19 to TRBJ2-6, with TRBD1 matching 8 bases. Germline trimming cut 4 bases from V and 4 bases from J; bases unmatched to any gene: 3. Per the germline V gene, CDR1 is LNHDA and CDR2 is SQIVND (reference sequence). CDR3 length: 15 amino acids. The CDR3 loop is CASSTRGQGANVLTF. The CDR3 bases are TGTGCCAGTAGTACCAGGGGGCAGGGGGCCAACGTCCTGACTTTC.

This clonotype was observed a handful of times. J is TRBJ2-1 and V is TRBV27, with a tentative D call TRBD2 (5 bases). The CDR3 loop spans 12 amino acids. V lost 3 bases to trimming and J lost 9 bases, with 9 bases between them. Looked up from germline, CDR1 is MNHEY and CDR2 is SMNVEV (reference sequence). The CDR3, as DNA: TGTGCCAGCAGTTTCCTGGGGAGTGAGCAGTTCTTC. It codes for CASSFLGSEQFF.

This clonotype showed up many times. DNA for the CDR3: TGTGCCAGCAGCACGCGGGGGGCGGGTGAGCAGTTCTTC. It specifies CASSTRGAGEQFF. The chain has TRBV7-3 and TRBJ2-1; the match to TRBD2 covers 8 bases. This CDR3 spans 13 amino acids. Losses at the gene ends were 5 bases for V and 9 bases for J; bases not matched to a gene: 6. Germline V CDR1 and CDR2: SGHTA, FQGTGA.

This CDR3 is CASSVGLSNYGYTF. In nucleotides, the CDR3 is TGTGCCAGCAGTGTAGGACTGTCTAACTATGGCTACACCTTC. This rearrangement joins TRBV27 to TRBJ1-2; D call uncertain. Deletions cut 5 bases from V and 0 bases from J, with 10 bases between. The CDR3 is 14 amino acids. The germline V gene has CDR1 MNHEY and CDR2 SMNVEV (reference sequence).

This clonotype has a handful of counts. This rearrangement joins TRBV7-9 to TRBJ1-6, with D perhaps matching TRBD1 (5 bases). The CDR3 has 14 amino acids. Germline V gene data show CDR1 as SEHNR and CDR2 as FQNEAQ (reference sequence). Between the trimmed V and J ends, which lost 2 bases and 9 bases, there was a span of 11 bases. CDR3 residues: CASSLRADSSPLHF. CDR3 DNA sequence: TGTGCCAGCAGCTTACGCGCCGACAGTTCACCCCTCCACTTT.

There are a few counts of this clonotype. The rearrangement joins TRBV19 to TRBJ2-1; D is uncertain. Trimming stripped 7 bases from V and 0 bases from J, with 13 bases between. The V gene's germline CDR1 is LNHDA and CDR2 SQIVND (reference sequence). The CDR3 covers 15 residues. CDR3 nucleotide sequence: TGTGCCAGTACCCCCTATTGGGGCTCCTACAATGAGCAGTTCTTC. Its protein product is CASTPYWGSYNEQFF.

This chain uses TRBV18 with TRBJ2-3; D remains ambiguous. The V gene lost 5 bases and the J gene lost 0 bases, with 18 bases spanning the gap. CDR1 KGHSH and CDR2 LQKENI come from the germline V gene. The CDR3 has 17 amino acids. CDR3 DNA: TGTGCCAGCTCATCCTTGGGTGCGCAAATTAGCACAGATACGCAGTATTTT. Its translation: CASSSLGAQISTDTQYF.